The 19 T cell receptor beta chains listed next were all sequenced from one sample in a study of cytomegalovirus exposure and HLA in healthy donors. PCR employed 60 Vbeta and 13 Jbeta primers. Data came from immunoSEQ multiplex PCR; TCRdb stores just in-frame clones and leaves some out. Found here are 95,000 to 150,000 clones, about 80% of them singletons; the top ten hold 3.4%. The sample was PBMCs. Receptors originate from a man between 25 and 39 years old in good health and CMV-seronegative.

This clone was observed a few times. The rearrangement links TRBV6-5 to TRBJ1-1; D remains unclear. Germline V gene data show CDR1 as MNHEY and CDR2 as SVGAGI. Trimming pared 4 bases from V and 8 bases from J, leaving 8 bases between. The CDR3 totals 11 residues. In DNA, the CDR3 is TGTGCCAGCAGTTCTCAGACAGAAGCTTTCTTT. This translates into CASSSQTEAFF.

The CDR3 DNA reads as TGTGCCACCTTGGGACAGATATCCACCGGGGAGCTGTTTTTT. It translates to CATLGQISTGELFF. The V gene is TRBV19, the J gene TRBJ2-2, with 7 bases fitting TRBD1. Germline CDR1 reads LNHDA; CDR2 reads SQIVND (reference sequence). The CDR3 runs 14 residues. Trimming cost V 10 bases and J 4 bases; bases outside gene matches: 9.

The J gene is TRBJ2-7, the V gene TRBV4-1; TRBD2 matches at 8 bases. Germline V CDR1 and CDR2: MGHRA, YSYEKL. With 4 bases clipped from V and 6 bases from J, the junction kept 11 bases outside the gene matches. CDR3 length: 15 residues. Here the CDR3 DNA reads TGCGCCAGCAGCCCCCCCGGGCGGGAGGTTTCCGAGCAGTACTTC. The encoded protein is CASSPPGREVSEQYF.

This chain links TRBV4-2 with TRBJ1-1; 7 bases are shared with TRBD1. Per the germline V gene, CDR1 is LGHNA and CDR2 is YNFKEQ. The CDR3 runs 15 residues. The V and J ends lost 0 bases and 8 bases, in that order; junction bases with no gene match: 9. CDR3 sequence reads: CASSQERTGTPEAFF. CDR3 in DNA: TGTGCCAGCAGCCAAGAGCGGACAGGCACCCCGGAAGCTTTCTTT.

J is TRBJ2-7 and V is TRBV5-4, with 9 nucleotides matching TRBD1. The CDR3 runs to 15 residues. The germline CDR1 and CDR2 sequences are SGHNT and YYREEE (reference sequence). The J segment lost 2 bases and the V segment lost 6 bases, leaving 9 bases of the junction unmatched. The CDR3 here is CASTFMTGGTYEQYF. CDR3 bases: TGTGCCAGCACTTTTATGACAGGGGGAACCTACGAGCAGTACTTC. Using reference TRBV5-4 and TRBJ2-7 for the parts outside the CDR3, the full variable domain is ETGVTQSPTHLIKTRGQQVTLRCSSQSGHNTVSWYQQALGQGPQFIFQYYREEENGRGNFPPRFSGLQFPNYSSELNVNALELDDSALYLCASTFMTGGTYEQYFGPGTRLTVT.

The V gene is TRBV7-2, the J gene TRBJ2-5; 7 nucleotides agree with TRBD1. The V gene's germline CDR1 is SGHTA and CDR2 FQGNSA. This CDR3 spans 14 amino acids. V was clipped by 4 bases and J by 1 base; unmatched bases: 3. The CDR3 DNA follows: TGTGCCAGCAGCTCCGGACAGGTCCAAGAGACCCAGTACTTC. Amino acid sequence: CASSSGQVQETQYF.

V and J are TRBV19 and TRBJ1-1, with a tentative D call TRBD1 (6 bases). Germline CDR1 LNHDA, CDR2 SQIVND (reference sequence). The V and J ends lost 7 bases and 3 bases respectively, with 18 bases between them. The CDR3 spans 15 residues. Here the CDR3 reads CASKGVGAQDTEAFF. The CDR3 DNA follows: TGTGCCAGTAAAGGAGTGGGGGCGCAGGACACTGAAGCTTTCTTT.

This chain uses TRBV4-1 with TRBJ2-1, with D maybe TRBD2 (6 bases). The CDR3 runs 15 residues. With 0 bases removed from V and 10 bases from J, the gap between germline ends came to 16 bases. In germline, CDR1 is MGHRA, CDR2 YSYEKL. The CDR3 loop is CASSQDGPSAGEQFF. CDR3 DNA sequence: TGCGCCAGCAGCCAAGATGGTCCCTCCGCGGGGGAGCAGTTCTTC.

The gene calls are TRBV30 and TRBJ1-1; D not certain. Germline-derived CDR1 and CDR2 are GTSNPN and SVGIG (reference sequence). V was shortened by 6 bases and J by 5 bases, with 13 bases between the two germline ends. The CDR3 is made up of 12 amino acids. CDR3: CACRGVSTEAFF. The CDR3 nucleotides are TGTGCCTGTCGGGGTGTGTCTACTGAAGCTTTCTTT.

V gene TRBV14 combines with J gene TRBJ1-2; TRBD1 matches 7 bases. V was pared by 3 bases and J by 3 bases, with 4 bases of the junction left unmatched. The germline gives CDR1 SGHDN, CDR2 FVKESK. The CDR3 sequence is 14 residues long. In nucleotides, the CDR3 is TGTGCCAGCAGCCAGGGGACAGCCGACTATGGCTACACCTTC. Amino acids: CASSQGTADYGYTF.

The CDR3 nucleotides are TGCGCCAGCAGCCAAGATTCCCAGGGTCGGAATCAGCCCCAGCATTTT. Amino acid sequence: CASSQDSQGRNQPQHF. This chain connects TRBV4-1 to TRBJ1-5, with D possibly being TRBD1 (5 bases). The CDR3 runs to 16 residues. V was pared by 0 bases and J by 4 bases, with 13 bases between. Germline V lookup: CDR1 MGHRA, CDR2 YSYEKL.

The J gene is TRBJ2-3, the V gene TRBV21-1; the DNA was not used to check the table's D call, TRBD2. TRBV21-1 is a pseudogene locus. The CDR3 has 17 amino acids. CDR3 sequence reads: CASPKGTSGRVIDTQYF. The CDR3, as DNA: TGTGCCAGCCCGAAGGGGACTAGCGGGAGAGTGATAGATACGCAGTATTTT.

The genes are TRBV7-9 and TRBJ2-5; 8 nucleotides line up with TRBD2. Germline V gene sequence: CDR1 SEHNR, CDR2 FQNEAQ (reference sequence). The CDR3 is 16 residues long. Trimming at V came to 4 bases and at J to 7 bases, leaving 14 bases not matched to a gene. The CDR3 reads CASSSGAGGRAATQYF. CDR3 nucleotide sequence: TGTGCCAGCAGCTCAGGGGCGGGGGGCCGGGCCGCGACCCAGTACTTC.

V gene TRBV28 combines with J gene TRBJ1-2; D not certain. From germline, CDR1 is MDHEN and CDR2 SYDVKM. Trimming left V 4 bases short and J 1 base short, with 13 bases between. The CDR3 has 15 residues. The CDR3 here is CASSSEAGVNYGYTF. For the CDR3, the DNA is TGTGCCAGCAGTTCTGAAGCGGGCGTTAACTATGGCTACACCTTC.

V gene TRBV7-2 combines with J gene TRBJ1-4, with 10 nucleotides matching TRBD1. J was trimmed by 6 bases and V by 5 bases; bases with no gene match: 3. Looked up from germline, CDR1 is SGHTA and CDR2 is FQGNSA. This CDR3 has 14 residues. The CDR3 nucleotides read TGTGCCAGCAGCCAGGGACAGGGGTATGAAAAACTGTTTTTT. It codes for CASSQGQGYEKLFF.

The V gene is TRBV7-9, the J gene TRBJ2-5; 9 positions match TRBD1. After removal of 4 bases from V and 4 bases from J, the junction contained 4 bases not matched to a gene. Germline-derived CDR1 and CDR2 are SEHNR and FQNEAQ (reference sequence). The CDR3 sequence is 14 residues long. CDR3 sequence: CASSSGQGGETQYF. The CDR3 DNA reads TGTGCCAGCAGCTCGGGACAGGGAGGAGAGACCCAGTACTTC.

This clone was observed once. The chain combines TRBV6-1 with TRBJ2-1, with D unresolved. The CDR3 runs to 14 residues. Germline lookup yields CDR1 MNHNS and CDR2 SASEGT. Trimming took off 7 bases at V and 6 bases at J, with 16 bases between the two ends. CDR3 residues: CASTPVVYLNEQFF. The CDR3 DNA reads TGTGCCAGCACCCCGGTCGTCTACCTCAATGAGCAGTTCTTC.

This clone showed up just once. J is TRBJ2-7 and V is TRBV14, with D perhaps TRBD2 (5 bases). The V end was cut by 1 base, the J end by 6 bases, with 13 bases between. The germline V gene encodes CDR1 SGHDN and CDR2 FVKESK. The CDR3 totals 14 residues. The CDR3 loop reads CASSQAGYVSEQYF. The DNA for the CDR3 is TGTGCCAGCAGCCAAGCGGGGTATGTATCCGAGCAGTACTTC.

This chain joins TRBV7-2 and TRBJ1-1; 9 bases match TRBD1. This CDR3 comprises 15 residues. The V gene's germline CDR1 is SGHTA and CDR2 FQGNSA. Germline trimming cut 1 base from V and 11 bases from J; bases unmatched to any gene: 11. CDR3 protein: CASSLEGTGLMVAFF. DNA for the CDR3: TGTGCCAGCAGCTTAGAAGGGACAGGGTTAATGGTCGCTTTCTTT. The full variable domain, with the rest looked up from reference TRBV7-2 and TRBJ1-1, is GAGVSQSPSNKVTEKGKDVELRCDPISGHTALYWYRQSLGQGLEFLIYFQGNSAPDKSGLPSDRFSAERTGGSVSTLTIQRTQQEDSAVYLCASSLEGTGLMVAFFGQGTRLTVV.